The present entry profiles one T cell receptor (beta chain) with its context. The antigen this receptor binds is unknown. Base qualities are not recorded, but no much larger clone differs from it by a single base. The data are from a study of blood T cell repertoires in COVID-19 (dated by TCRdb to the early 2020s). Looking at the study overall: Samples covering the acute and convalescent phases of COVID-19 were provided by collaborators in the United States, Italy and Spain. The material from the prospective study consisted of cDNA or gDNA derived from T cells, B-cell-depleted T cells, or PBMCs. The dataset comprised deeply sampled blood TCRbeta repertoires from subjects exposed to, actively infected with, or recovered from COVID-19. The repertoires were released in a freely available public database meant as a resource for research on the immune response to SARS-CoV-2. Samples came from the ongoing ImmuneRACE study (first 160 participants) plus 1,254 subjects from 6 global collaborators. The sample metadata nearly always contained a de-identified subject ID, COVID-19 status, age in years and sex. Where HLA class I and class II types were available, the types were taken from metadata supplied by the sample provider, not from assay-based typing.

Broader findings and caveats from the paper: Clinical and demographic metadata were provided uncurated, with the amount varying by source and participant.

V gives up 1 base and J gives up 12 bases, and the segment between their germline ends measures 10 bases. Counted from cysteine to phenylalanine, this CDR3 has 12 amino acids. Only the CDR3 DNA stays, 36 bases, in frame from base 1. The germline V gene yields SGHTA for CDR1 and FQGNSA for CDR2. The immunoSEQ Assay, a bias-controlled multiplex PCR, was used to amplify TCRbeta CDR3 regions from genomic DNA. In the paper's pipeline: Within the assay, amplification of reference gene primers was used to estimate how many nucleated cells each sample contained. To quantify the absolute abundance of each unique TCRbeta CDR3 rearrangement, sequence reads were collapsed and filtered. For each sample, productive Simpson clonality was calculated as the square root of Simpson's diversity index across productive rearrangements. TCRdb provides this immuneACCESS table in a form limited to in-frame rearrangements. Some clones are lacking; in checked studies, under half of them reflect an unresolved V gene, and why the rest are absent is not known. V and J calls and clone size are those listed in that table; D and trimming were worked out from the DNA. A total of tens of thousands of clones appear in this sample, more than 75% of them only once. The top ten constitute roughly a fifth of the sample.

Collaborating institutions collected whole blood in K2EDTA tubes following their own protocols. For TCRbeta analysis, collaborators shipped samples as frozen whole blood, isolated PBMCs, or DNA extracted from either of those sample types. This chain is built from TRBV7-2 and TRBJ2-1; perhaps TRBD1 is the D gene, with 6 bases matching. Input material: peripheral blood. The receptor was derived from a human donor in a cohort sampled during active COVID-19. The CDR3 amino acid sequence is: CASSLGDIWQFF. The nucleotide sequence is given as TGTGCCAGCAGCTTAGGGGACATATGGCAGTTCTTC. With the rest looked up from the reference TRBV7-2 and TRBJ2-1 genes rather than sequenced, the full variable domain is GAGVSQSPSNKVTEKGKDVELRCDPISGHTALYWYRQSLGQGLEFLIYFQGNSAPDKSGLPSDRFSAERTGGSVSTLTIQRTQQEDSAVYLCASSLGDIWQFFGPGTRLTVL.